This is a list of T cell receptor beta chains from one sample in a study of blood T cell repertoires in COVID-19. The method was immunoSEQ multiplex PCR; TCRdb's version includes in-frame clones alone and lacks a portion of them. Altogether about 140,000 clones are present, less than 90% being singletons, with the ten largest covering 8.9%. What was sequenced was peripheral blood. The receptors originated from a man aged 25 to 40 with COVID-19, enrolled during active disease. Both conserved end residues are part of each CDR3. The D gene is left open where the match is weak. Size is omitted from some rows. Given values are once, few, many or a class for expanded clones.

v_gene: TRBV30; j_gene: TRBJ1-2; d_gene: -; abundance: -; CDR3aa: CAWSVDRFNYGYTF; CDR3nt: TGTGCCTGGAGTGTTGACAGATTTAACTATGGCTACACCTTC
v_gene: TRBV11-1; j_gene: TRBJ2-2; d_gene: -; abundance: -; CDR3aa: CASSPTRGGGELFF; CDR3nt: TGTGCCAGCAGCCCAACCAGAGGGGGCGGGGAGCTGTTTTTT
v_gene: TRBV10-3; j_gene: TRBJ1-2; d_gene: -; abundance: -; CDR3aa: CAISDLAGDYGYTF; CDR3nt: TGTGCCATCAGTGATCTAGCGGGGGACTATGGCTACACCTTC
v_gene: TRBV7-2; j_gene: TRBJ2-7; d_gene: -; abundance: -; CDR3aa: CASSLLMRPDPSQYF; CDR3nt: TGTGCCAGCAGCTTGCTTATGAGGCCAGACCCGTCGCAGTACTTC
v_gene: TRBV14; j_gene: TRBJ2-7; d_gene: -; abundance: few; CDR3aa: CASSPGLRNYEQYF; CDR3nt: TGTGCCAGCAGCCCGGGACTGAGGAACTACGAGCAGTACTTC
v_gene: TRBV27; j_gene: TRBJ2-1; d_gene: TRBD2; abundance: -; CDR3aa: CASSTSGERDEQFF; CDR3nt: TGTGCCAGCAGCACTAGCGGAGAGAGGGATGAGCAGTTCTTC
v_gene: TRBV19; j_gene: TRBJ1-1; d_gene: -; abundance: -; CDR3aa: CASSHPGMETEAFF; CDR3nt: TGTGCCAGTAGTCACCCGGGAATGGAGACTGAAGCTTTCTTT
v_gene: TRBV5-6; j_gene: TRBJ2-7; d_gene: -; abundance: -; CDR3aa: CASSLVEIAYEQYF; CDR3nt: TGTGCCAGCAGCTTGGTTGAGATAGCCTACGAGCAGTACTTC
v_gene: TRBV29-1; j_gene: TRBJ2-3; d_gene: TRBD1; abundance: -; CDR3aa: CSVLRDSTSTDTQYF; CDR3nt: TGCAGCGTCCTACGGGACAGTACAAGCACAGATACGCAGTATTTT
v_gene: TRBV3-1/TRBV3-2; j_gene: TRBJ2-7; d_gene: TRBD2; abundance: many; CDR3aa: CASSRTSGSEQYF; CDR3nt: TGTGCCAGCAGCCGGACTAGCGGGAGCGAGCAGTACTTC
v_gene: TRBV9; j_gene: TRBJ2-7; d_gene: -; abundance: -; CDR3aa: CASSDTTTYEQYF; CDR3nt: TGTGCCAGCAGTGACACCACCACCTACGAGCAGTACTTC
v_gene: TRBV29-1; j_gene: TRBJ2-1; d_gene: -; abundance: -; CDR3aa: CSVPGGVLVYNEQFF; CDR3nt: TGCAGCGTTCCCGGAGGGGTCCTAGTATACAATGAGCAGTTCTTC
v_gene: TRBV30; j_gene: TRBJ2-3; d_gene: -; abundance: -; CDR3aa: CAWSRAGSTDTQYF; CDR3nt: TGTGCCTGGAGCAGGGCAGGAAGCACAGATACGCAGTATTTT
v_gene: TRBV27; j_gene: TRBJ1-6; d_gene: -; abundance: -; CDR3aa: CASTIQGDQGSPLHF; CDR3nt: TGTGCCAGCACCATACAGGGTGATCAGGGTTCACCCCTCCACTTT
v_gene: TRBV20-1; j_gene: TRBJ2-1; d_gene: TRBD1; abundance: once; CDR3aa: CSASWTGGQFF; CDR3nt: TGCAGTGCTAGCTGGACAGGGGGCCAGTTCTTC
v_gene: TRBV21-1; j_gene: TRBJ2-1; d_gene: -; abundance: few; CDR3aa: CASSKVLGREGEQFF; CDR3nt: TGTGCCAGCAGCAAAGTTTTAGGGCGGGAAGGTGAGCAGTTCTTC
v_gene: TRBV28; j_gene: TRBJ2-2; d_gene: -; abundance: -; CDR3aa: CASSFSDLGGGELFF; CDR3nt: TGTGCCAGCAGTTTCTCTGACCTGGGAGGCGGGGAGCTGTTTTTT
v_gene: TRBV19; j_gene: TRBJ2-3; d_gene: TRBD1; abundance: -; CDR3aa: CASSTDEDRGKTYTDTQYF; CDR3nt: TGTGCCAGTAGTACCGACGAAGACAGGGGGAAGACTTACACAGATACGCAGTATTTT
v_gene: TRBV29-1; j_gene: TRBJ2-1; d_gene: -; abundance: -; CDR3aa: CSEHRGGNNEQFF; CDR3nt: TGCAGCGAACATAGGGGGGGAAACAATGAGCAGTTCTTC
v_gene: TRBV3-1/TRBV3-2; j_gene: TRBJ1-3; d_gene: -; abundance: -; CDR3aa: CASTQGHNSGNTIYF; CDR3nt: TGTGCCAGCACCCAGGGACACAACTCTGGAAACACCATATATTTT
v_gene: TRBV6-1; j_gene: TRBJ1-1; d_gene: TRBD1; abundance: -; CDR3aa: CASRDGQATEAFF; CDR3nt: TGTGCCAGCAGGGACGGACAGGCCACTGAAGCTTTCTTT
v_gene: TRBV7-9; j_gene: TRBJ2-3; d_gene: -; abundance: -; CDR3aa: CASSPRGRNEDTQYF; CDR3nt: TGTGCCAGCAGCCCGCGAGGGAGGAATGAAGATACGCAGTATTTT
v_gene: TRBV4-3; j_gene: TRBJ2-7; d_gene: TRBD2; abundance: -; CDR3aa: CASSQGAGGSPRDEQYF; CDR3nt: TGCGCCAGCAGCCAAGGGGCGGGAGGTAGCCCCCGGGACGAGCAGTACTTC
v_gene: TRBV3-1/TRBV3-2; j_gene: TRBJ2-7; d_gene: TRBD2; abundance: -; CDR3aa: CASSQARRGRITYEQYF; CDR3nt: TGTGCCAGCAGCCAGGCCAGGCGCGGGAGGATTACCTACGAGCAGTACTTC
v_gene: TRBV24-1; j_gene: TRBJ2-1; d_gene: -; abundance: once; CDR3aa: CATRGAGNEQFF; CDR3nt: TGTGCCACCAGGGGGGCCGGGAATGAGCAGTTCTTC
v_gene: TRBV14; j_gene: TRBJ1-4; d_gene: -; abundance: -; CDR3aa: CASSQDSGHARKLFF; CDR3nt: TGTGCCAGCAGCCAAGATTCGGGACATGCCAGAAAACTGTTTTTT
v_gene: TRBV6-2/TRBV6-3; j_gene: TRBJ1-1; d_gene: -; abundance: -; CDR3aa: CASSYLDRNTEAFF; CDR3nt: TGTGCCAGCAGTTACTTAGACAGGAACACTGAAGCTTTCTTT
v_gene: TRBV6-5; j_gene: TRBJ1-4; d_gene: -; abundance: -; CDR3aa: CASRPSRVTNEKLFF; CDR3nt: TGTGCCAGCAGGCCCTCGAGGGTAACTAATGAAAAACTGTTTTTT
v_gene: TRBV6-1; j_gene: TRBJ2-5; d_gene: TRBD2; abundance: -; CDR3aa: CASSEFGGGLQETQYF; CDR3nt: TGTGCCAGCAGTGAATTTGGCGGGGGACTCCAAGAGACCCAGTACTTC
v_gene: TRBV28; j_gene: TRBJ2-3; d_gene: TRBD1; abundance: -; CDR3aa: CASSLMGTGGIDTQYF; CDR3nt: TGTGCCAGCAGTTTAATGGGGACAGGGGGAATAGATACGCAGTATTTT
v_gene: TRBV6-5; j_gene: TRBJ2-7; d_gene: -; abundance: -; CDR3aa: CASSSSDEQYF; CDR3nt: TGTGCCAGCAGCTCTAGTGACGAGCAGTACTTC
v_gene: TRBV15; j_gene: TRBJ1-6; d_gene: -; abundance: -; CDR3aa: CATSRGGGRNSPLHF; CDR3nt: TGTGCCACCAGCAGAGGAGGGGGTCGAAATTCACCCCTCCACTTT
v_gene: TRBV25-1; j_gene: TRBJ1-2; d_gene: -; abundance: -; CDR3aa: CASSESNRASGYTF; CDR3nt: TGTGCCAGCAGTGAATCAAACCGCGCTAGCGGCTACACCTTC
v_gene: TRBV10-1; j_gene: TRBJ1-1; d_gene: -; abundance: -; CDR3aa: CASSDTPQGEAFF; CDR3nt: TGCGCCAGCAGTGATACCCCACAGGGAGAAGCTTTCTTT
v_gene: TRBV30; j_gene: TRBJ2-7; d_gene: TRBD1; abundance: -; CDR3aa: CAWSGYLDRGRIYEQYF; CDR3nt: TGTGCCTGGAGTGGGTACCTCGACAGGGGGCGGATCTACGAGCAGTACTTC
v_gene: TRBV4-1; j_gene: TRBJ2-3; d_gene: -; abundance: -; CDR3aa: CASSQDGPATARGTDTQYF; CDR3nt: TGCGCCAGCAGCCAAGATGGGCCCGCGACGGCCCGAGGCACAGATACGCAGTATTTT
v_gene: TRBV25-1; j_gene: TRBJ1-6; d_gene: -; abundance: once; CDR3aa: CASSDGNSPLHF; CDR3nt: TGTGCCAGCAGTGATGGCAATTCACCCCTCCACTTT